These 21 T cell receptor beta chains originate from one sample sequenced in a study of blood T cell repertoires in COVID-19. Only in-frame clones appear in the TCRdb table, and some are missing; sequencing was by immunoSEQ multiplex PCR. The sample consists of roughly 350,000 clones, roughly 89% of them appearing once. The sequencing input was peripheral blood. The receptors were gathered from a woman aged 18 to 35 who had recovered from COVID-19.

In its sample, this clone was seen once. The CDR3 bases are TGTGCCATCACGGGACAGGGGACCAATGAGCAGTTCTTC. Protein: CAITGQGTNEQFF. The V gene is TRBV10-3, the J gene TRBJ2-1, with TRBD1 matching over 10 bases. This CDR3 spans 13 amino acids. CDR1 is ENHRY and CDR2 is SYGVKD in the germline V gene. J gave up 6 bases and V 7 bases, and 3 bases lay outside the gene matches.

The gene calls are TRBV4-1 and TRBJ2-3; D possibly corresponds to TRBD1 (5 bases). Trimming took 0 bases from V and 2 from J, leaving 9 bases between them. CDR1 MGHRA and CDR2 YSYEKL come from the germline V gene. This CDR3 contains 15 residues. Here the CDR3 reads CASSQELGATDTQYF. CDR3 sequence (DNA): TGCGCCAGCAGCCAAGAGCTAGGGGCCACAGATACGCAGTATTTT.

The chain employs TRBV7-2 and TRBJ1-5; tentative D call: TRBD1 (6 bases). Trimming removed 5 bases from V and 10 bases from J, with 15 bases in between. CDR3 length equals 13 residues. Per the germline V gene, CDR1 is SGHTA and CDR2 is FQGNSA. The CDR3 DNA sequence: TGTGCCAGCAGCCGAGACAGGCTGCAACCCCAGCATTTT. This codes for CASSRDRLQPQHF.

The chain employs TRBV7-9 and TRBJ2-3, with 11 bases lining up with TRBD2. Germline loops: CDR1 SEHNR, CDR2 FQNEAQ (reference sequence). CDR3 length: 16 residues. V shed 0 bases, J shed 1 base, and the junction held 0 bases outside the gene matches. The CDR3, as DNA: TGTGCCAGCAGCTTAGCTAGCGGGAGGGGCACAGATACGCAGTATTTT. This encodes CASSLASGRGTDTQYF.

The chain employs TRBV30 and TRBJ2-7, with a weak D call TRBD2 (6 bases). This CDR3 has 13 residues. CDR1 and CDR2 from the germline V gene are GTSNPN and SVGIG (reference sequence). The V end lost 0 bases, the J end lost 9 bases, and 15 bases lay between the germline ends. The CDR3 nucleotides are TGTGCCTGGAGTGTAGCGGCAGGGAGGACGCAGTACGTC. It encodes CAWSVAAGRTQYV.

The chain combines TRBV7-9 with TRBJ1-1, with D hard to call. Trimming left V 0 bases short and J 11 bases short, with 13 bases between. Germline V gene sequence: CDR1 SEHNR, CDR2 FQNEAQ (reference sequence). The CDR3 has 13 residues. The CDR3 nucleotides read TGTGCCAGCAGCTTAGCCCCTTCGGGGTCGGCTTTCTTT. Its translation is CASSLAPSGSAFF. The full variable domain, its missing parts supplied by reference TRBV7-9 and TRBJ1-1, is DTGVSQNPRHKITKRGQNVTFRCDPISEHNRLYWYRQTLGQGPEFLTYFQNEAQLEKSRLLSDRFSAERPKGSFSTLEIQRTEQGDSAMYLCASSLAPSGSAFFGQGTRLTVV.

Here the CDR3 DNA reads TGTGCCAGCAGTTCGACCGCCCAATTCGGGACAGAAGACTACACCTTC. This codes for CASSSTAQFGTEDYTF. The chain couples TRBV6-2 or TRBV6-3 to TRBJ1-2; TRBD1 matches 7 bases. V trimming: 4 bases; J trimming: 10 bases; junction bases outside the gene matches: 18. CDR3 length: 16 amino acids. Germline V lookup: CDR1 MNHEY, CDR2 SVGEGT.

V usage is TRBV3-1 (or the pseudogene TRBV3-2) and J usage is TRBJ2-7; maybe TRBD1 (5 bases). Germline CDR1 and CDR2: LGHDT and YNNKEL (reference sequence). The CDR3 runs to 16 residues. The germline V and J ends were trimmed by 2 bases and 0 bases, with 14 bases remaining between them. CDR3 amino acids: CASSQNRLDSSYEQYV. DNA of the CDR3: TGTGCCAGCAGCCAAAACAGGCTCGACAGCTCCTACGAGCAGTACGTC.

The chain employs TRBV28 and TRBJ2-7, with D perhaps matching TRBD2 (5 bases). The length of the CDR3 is 14 residues. The V end lost 4 bases, the J end lost 0 bases, and 10 bases lay between the germline ends. The germline V gene encodes CDR1 MDHEN and CDR2 SYDVKM. The DNA of the CDR3 is TGTGCCAGCAGTTCCCCAGGACTCTCCTACGAGCAGTACGTC. It yields the protein CASSSPGLSYEQYV.

The chain combines TRBV6-5 with TRBJ1-2; 10 nucleotides align to TRBD1. Germline CDR1 MNHEY, CDR2 SVGAGI. J lost 4 bases, V lost 8 bases, and 10 bases had no gene match. The CDR3 extends over 15 amino acids. This CDR3 is CASQRYRTGGYGYTF. CDR3 nucleotides: TGTGCCAGCCAGCGCTACCGGACAGGGGGCTATGGCTACACCTTC.

The rearrangement uses TRBV11-3 and TRBJ2-1; D perhaps matches TRBD1 (5 bases). CDR3 length equals 15 residues. V lost 2 bases to trimming and J lost 3 bases, with 11 bases between them. Germline values: CDR1 SGHNT, CDR2 YENEEA. CDR3 nucleotides: TGTGCCAGCAGCTTATATCAGGGAAGCTACAATGAGCAGTTCTTC. Protein sequence: CASSLYQGSYNEQFF.

This clone was observed a single time. The chain links TRBV6-5 to TRBJ1-1, with D uncertain. The germline CDR1 and CDR2 sequences are MNHEY and SVGAGI. V lost 7 bases to trimming and J lost 4 bases, with 16 bases between them. The CDR3 loop spans 14 amino acids. CDR3 region: CASTIAGSFTEAFF. In DNA, the CDR3 is TGTGCCAGCACCATTGCCGGGTCGTTCACTGAAGCTTTCTTT.

Here the CDR3 DNA reads TGTGCCAGCAGTTTGGACAGGGTCGCCGGGGAGCTGTTTTTT. Protein sequence: CASSLDRVAGELFF. The genes are TRBV27 and TRBJ2-2; 8 nucleotides agree with TRBD1. Looked up from germline, CDR1 is MNHEY and CDR2 is SMNVEV (reference sequence). CDR3 length equals 14 residues. The V and J ends lost 3 bases and 6 bases, in that order; junction bases with no gene match: 3.

CDR3 in DNA: TGTGCCAGCAGCCTAGTGACAGGGGGTTTTGGAAAACTGTTTTTT. As protein: CASSLVTGGFGKLFF. The rearrangement uses TRBV7-9 and TRBJ1-4, with 9 bases aligning to TRBD1. Germline CDR1 reads SEHNR; CDR2 reads FQNEAQ (reference sequence). The CDR3 is made up of 15 amino acids. V shed 5 bases, J shed 10 bases, and the junction held 11 bases outside the gene matches. Full variable domain (missing parts from reference TRBV7-9 and TRBJ1-4): DTGVSQNPRHKITKRGQNVTFRCDPISEHNRLYWYRQTLGQGPEFLTYFQNEAQLEKSRLLSDRFSAERPKGSFSTLEIQRTEQGDSAMYLCASSLVTGGFGKLFFGSGTQLSVL.

This chain links TRBV4-1 with TRBJ2-1; 9 bases are a match to TRBD2. The length of the CDR3 is 17 residues. Germline CDR1 reads MGHRA; CDR2 reads YSYEKL. After removal of 4 bases from V and 4 bases from J, the junction contained 11 bases not matched to a gene. The CDR3 bases are TGCGCCAGCAGCCGACGGGTGGAGACTAGCGGATACAATGAGCAGTTCTTC. Amino acid sequence: CASSRRVETSGYNEQFF.

The chain combines TRBV10-3 with TRBJ2-1; the match to TRBD2 covers 10 bases. The CDR3 is made up of 16 amino acids. The germline CDR1 and CDR2 sequences are ENHRY and SYGVKD. Trimming removed 4 bases from V and 9 bases from J; junction bases left unmatched: 12. The CDR3 DNA is TGTGCCATCAGTGCCCCGGGCGCTAGCGGGAGAGTTGAGCAGTTCTTC. This gives the protein CAISAPGASGRVEQFF.

The V and J genes are TRBV6-1 and TRBJ1-6; 8 positions agree with TRBD1. V dropped 1 base and J dropped 0; count of bases not matched to a gene: 8. The CDR3 covers 19 residues. CDR1 MNHNS and CDR2 SASEGT come from the germline V gene. The CDR3 coding sequence is TGTGCCAGCAGTGAAGTAACATACAGGGGGAGCTCCTATAATTCACCCCTCCACTTT. Translating gives CASSEVTYRGSSYNSPLHF.

This clone was seen only once. The chain recombines TRBV12-3 or TRBV12-4 with TRBJ2-5; a weak D match, TRBD2 (5 bases). V was trimmed by 6 bases and J by 4 bases, leaving 12 bases between them. The CDR3 spans 13 residues. Here the CDR3 DNA reads TGTGCCAGCAGGGGGTCTGGGAGAGAGACCCAGTACTTC. The encoded protein is CASRGSGRETQYF.

This chain joins TRBV2 and TRBJ2-3, with 10 bases lining up with TRBD2. Germline V gene sequence: CDR1 SNHLY, CDR2 FYNNEI. Unmatched junction bases numbered 11, after V lost 10 bases and J lost 4 bases. CDR3 size: 15 residues. The CDR3 reads CATKALAGFPDTQYF. The CDR3, as DNA: TGTGCCACCAAAGCACTAGCGGGATTTCCAGATACGCAGTATTTT. The full variable domain, its missing parts supplied by reference TRBV2 and TRBJ2-3, is EPEVTQTPSHQVTQMGQEVILRCVPISNHLYFYWYRQILGQKVEFLVSFYNNEISEKSEIFDDQFSVERPDGSNFTLKIRSTKLEDSAMYFCATKALAGFPDTQYFGPGTRLTVL.

CDR3 bases: TGTGCCAGCAGCCGCCGACTAGCGGGTGACGAGGGTACGCAGTATTTT. This translates into CASSRRLAGDEGTQYF. The J gene is TRBJ2-3, the V gene TRBV4-2; TRBD2 matches at 10 bases. Trimming cost V 4 bases and J 8 bases; bases outside gene matches: 12. This CDR3 region has 16 residues. Germline V gives CDR1 LGHNA, CDR2 YNFKEQ.

The rearrangement links TRBV5-5 to TRBJ1-5, with a weak D call TRBD1 (6 bases). Germline V gene data show CDR1 as SGHKS and CDR2 as YYEKEE (reference sequence). V was clipped by 4 bases and J by 4 bases, with 15 bases between them. The CDR3 spans 15 residues. The CDR3 sequence: CASSPRGGRNQPQHF. The CDR3 DNA is TGTGCCAGCAGCCCACGGGGGGGCAGAAATCAGCCCCAGCATTTT.